These T cell receptor beta chains were read from a single sample in a study of cytotoxic CD8 clonotypes in ibrutinib-treated CLL. Measured with immunoSEQ multiplex PCR; TCRdb has only the in-frame clones, and not every one. The sample carries some 150,000 clones, 65% to 85% recorded once. Sequenced material: PBMCs, taken after 36 months of ibrutinib treatment. The receptors shown here come from a human donor with chronic lymphocytic leukemia. CDR3s include the opening cysteine and the closing phenylalanine or tryptophan. Each record gives: V gene, D gene, J gene, clone size, CDR3 protein, CDR3 DNA. The D gene is left open where the match is weak. Some rows mark clone size as missing; the rest say once, few, many or name a class of expanded clone.

TRBV6-4	-	TRBJ1-2	-	CASSGSWSF	TGTGCCAGCAGTGGATCATGGAGCTTC
TRBV5-6	TRBD2	TRBJ2-6	-	CASSPRGGNSGANVLTF	TGTGCCAGCAGCCCCCGGGGGGGCAACTCTGGGGCCAACGTCCTGACTTTC
TRBV11-2	-	TRBJ2-5	-	CASSLDYAQETQYF	TGTGCCAGCAGCTTAGATTACGCCCAAGAGACCCAGTACTTC
TRBV5-1	-	TRBJ2-5	-	CASSLQGPETQYF	TGCGCCAGCAGCTTGCAGGGGCCGGAGACCCAGTACTTC
TRBV5-1	TRBD2	TRBJ2-5	-	CASSSSGTSGRQETQYF	TGCGCCAGCAGCTCCTCCGGGACTAGCGGGAGACAAGAGACCCAGTACTTC
TRBV28	-	TRBJ1-1	-	CASSSPAAPNTEAFF	TGTGCCAGCAGTTCCCCGGCGGCCCCGAACACTGAAGCTTTCTTT
TRBV28	-	TRBJ2-4	-	CASSFWQKNIQYF	TGTGCCAGCAGTTTTTGGCAGAAAAACATTCAGTACTTC
TRBV5-6	TRBD2	TRBJ2-7	-	CASSFAPGLAGNREQYF	TGTGCCAGCAGCTTTGCCCCCGGGCTAGCGGGGAATAGGGAGCAGTACTTC
TRBV7-9	TRBD1	TRBJ2-7	-	CASSFPPRDSSSYEQYF	TGTGCCAGCAGCTTCCCCCCCCGGGACAGCAGCTCCTACGAGCAGTACTTC
TRBV9	-	TRBJ2-5	-	CATLLGPQETQYF	TGTGCCACCCTCTTAGGGCCACAAGAGACCCAGTACTTC
TRBV6-5	TRBD1	TRBJ1-2	-	CASRVTGGYGYTF	TGTGCCAGCAGAGTAACAGGGGGCTATGGCTACACCTTC
TRBV4-1	TRBD2	TRBJ2-1	-	CASSQDWAMREVNEQFF	TGCGCCAGCAGCCAAGATTGGGCAATGCGGGAGGTCAATGAGCAGTTCTTC
TRBV29-1	-	TRBJ1-2	medium-sized	CSVISWEGYGYTF	TGCAGCGTAATCTCCTGGGAGGGCTATGGCTACACCTTC
TRBV7-7	-	TRBJ2-7	-	CASSFEDLQDEQYF	TGTGCCAGCAGCTTTGAAGACCTCCAAGACGAGCAGTACTTC
TRBV28	TRBD1	TRBJ2-5	-	CASRGQPDETQYF	TGTGCCAGCAGGGGACAGCCCGACGAGACCCAGTACTTC
TRBV5-6	-	TRBJ1-6	few	CASSTGPWRASPLHF	TGTGCCAGCAGCACGGGGCCATGGAGGGCTTCACCCCTCCACTTT
TRBV12-5	TRBD1	TRBJ1-1	once	CASGSGTGWTEAFF	TGTGCTAGTGGTTCCGGGACAGGGTGGACTGAAGCTTTCTTT
TRBV10-3	-	TRBJ1-4	-	CAISVGAGEKLFF	TGTGCCATCAGTGTTGGGGCAGGCGAAAAACTGTTTTTT
TRBV10-3	TRBD1	TRBJ2-6	-	CAISGTGGSGANVLTF	TGTGCCATCAGTGGGACAGGGGGCTCTGGGGCCAACGTCCTGACTTTC
TRBV6-5	-	TRBJ2-7	-	CASGQPYEQYF	TGTGCCAGCGGACAGCCCTACGAGCAGTACTTC
TRBV27	-	TRBJ1-1	-	CASLTSHNEAFF	TGTGCCAGTTTAACGTCCCACAACGAAGCTTTCTTT
TRBV9	TRBD2	TRBJ2-5	-	CASSVDFAGVRETQYF	TGTGCCAGCAGCGTAGATTTTGCGGGAGTTCGGGAGACCCAGTACTTC
TRBV6-5	-	TRBJ1-2	-	CASSPTIRYGYTF	TGTGCCAGCAGCCCTACCATCCGCTATGGCTACACCTTC
TRBV18	-	TRBJ2-1	-	CASSPFTFTYNEQFF	TGTGCCAGCTCACCATTTACCTTTACCTACAATGAGCAGTTCTTC
TRBV5-1	TRBD1	TRBJ1-5	few	CASSPGQNQPQHF	TGCGCCAGCAGCCCGGGACAGAATCAGCCCCAGCATTTT
TRBV30	-	TRBJ2-4	-	CAWSAGQQLPIQYF	TGTGCCTGGTCCGCCGGACAGCAATTACCCATTCAGTACTTC
TRBV27	TRBD2	TRBJ2-1	-	CASSLSGSSYNEQFF	TGTGCCAGCAGTCTCAGCGGGAGCTCCTACAATGAGCAGTTCTTC
TRBV4-1	TRBD1	TRBJ1-2	-	CASRPFNTGGKDYGYTF	TGCGCCAGCAGACCTTTCAATACAGGGGGGAAAGACTATGGCTACACCTTC
TRBV4-2	TRBD2	TRBJ2-1	-	CASKRGGNNEQFF	TGTGCCAGCAAGCGGGGGGGAAACAATGAGCAGTTCTTC
TRBV5-1	-	TRBJ1-2	-	CASSDWGPTNYGYTF	TGCGCCAGCAGTGATTGGGGGCCCACTAACTATGGCTACACCTTC
TRBV11-2	-	TRBJ2-7	-	CASSLGGQYEQYF	TGTGCCAGCAGCTTAGGAGGACAATACGAGCAGTACTTC
TRBV7-9	-	TRBJ2-2	-	CASSLARDRELFF	TGTGCCAGCAGCTTAGCGCGGGACAGGGAGCTGTTTTTT
TRBV19	-	TRBJ1-1	-	CASSRIHNTEAFF	TGTGCCAGTAGTAGAATACATAACACTGAAGCTTTCTTT